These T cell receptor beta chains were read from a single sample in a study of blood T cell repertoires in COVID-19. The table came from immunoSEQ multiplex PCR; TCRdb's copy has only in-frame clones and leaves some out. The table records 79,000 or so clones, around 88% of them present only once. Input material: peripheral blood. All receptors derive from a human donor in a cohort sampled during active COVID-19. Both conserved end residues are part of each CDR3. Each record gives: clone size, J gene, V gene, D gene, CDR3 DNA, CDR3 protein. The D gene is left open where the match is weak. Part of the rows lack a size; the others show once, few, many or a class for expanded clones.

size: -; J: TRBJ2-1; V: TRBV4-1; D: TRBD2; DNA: TGCGCCAGCAGCCACACTAGCGGCTACAATGAGCAGTTCTTC; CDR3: CASSHTSGYNEQFF
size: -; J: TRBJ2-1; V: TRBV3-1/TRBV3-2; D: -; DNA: TGTGCCAGCAGCCGTGGGGAGGTCTGGACTAATGAGCAGTTCTTC; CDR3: CASSRGEVWTNEQFF
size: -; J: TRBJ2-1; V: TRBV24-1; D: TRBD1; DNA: TGTGCCACCAGTGACACAGACAGGGGGCGAACATACAATGAGCAGTTCTTC; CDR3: CATSDTDRGRTYNEQFF
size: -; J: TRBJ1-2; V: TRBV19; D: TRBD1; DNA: TGTGCCAGTAGCCCACGGGACAGCTCTACTTACTATGGCTACACCTTC; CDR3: CASSPRDSSTYYGYTF
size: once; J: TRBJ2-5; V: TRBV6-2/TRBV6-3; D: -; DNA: TGTGCCAGCCGCCTGAGCGGCCAAGAGACCCAGTACTTC; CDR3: CASRLSGQETQYF
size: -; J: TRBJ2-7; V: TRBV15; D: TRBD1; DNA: TGTGCCACTAGCCGGGACAGCTCCTACGAGCAGTACTTC; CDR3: CATSRDSSYEQYF
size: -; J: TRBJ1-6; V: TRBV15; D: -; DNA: TGTGCCACCAGCCCCATGTATAATTCACCCCTCCACTTT; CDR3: CATSPMYNSPLHF
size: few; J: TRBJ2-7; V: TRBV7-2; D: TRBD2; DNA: TGTGCCAGCAGTCGCGACCCTTATAGCGGGGGGGCCTACGAGCAGTACTTC; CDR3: CASSRDPYSGGAYEQYF
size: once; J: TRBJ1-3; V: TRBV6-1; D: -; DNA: TGTGCCAGCAGTGAATTGGGGGGATCTGGAAACACCATATATTTT; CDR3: CASSELGGSGNTIYF
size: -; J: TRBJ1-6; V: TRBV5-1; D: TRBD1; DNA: TGCGCCAGCAGCCAAACTACTGGACAGGCGAATTCACCCCTCCACTTT; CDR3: CASSQTTGQANSPLHF
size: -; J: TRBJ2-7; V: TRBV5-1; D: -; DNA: TGCGCCAGCAGCTTGGAGCAGGTAAGCTCCTACGAGCAGTACTTC; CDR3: CASSLEQVSSYEQYF
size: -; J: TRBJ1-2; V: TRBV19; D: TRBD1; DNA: TGTGCCAGTCGCCGGGACAGGGCTAACTATGGCTACACCTTC; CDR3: CASRRDRANYGYTF
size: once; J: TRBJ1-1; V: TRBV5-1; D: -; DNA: TGCGCCAGCAGCTTGGACAGGGCCGAGGGCACTGAAGCTTTCTTT; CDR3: CASSLDRAEGTEAFF